This record looks at one TCR beta chain sequence and its context. The data stem from a study of cytomegalovirus exposure and HLA in healthy donors. The PCR had 60 Vbeta and 13 Jbeta primers. Data came from immunoSEQ multiplex PCR; TCRdb stores just in-frame clones and leaves some out. The repertoire shows approximately 210,000 clones; the top ten hold 0.75% to 1%. CDR1 SGHDT and CDR2 YYEEEE come from the germline V gene. The trim removed 0 bases at V and 1 base at J, leaving 4 bases unmatched. The CDR3 runs 16 residues. This sequence was found in a woman younger than 45 in good health and CMV-seropositive. The V and J genes are TRBV5-6 and TRBJ2-5; TRBD2 matches 9 bases. Sequencing used PBMCs. CDR3 loop: CASSLALAGIQETQYF. DNA for the CDR3: TGTGCCAGCAGCTTGGCCCTAGCGGGGATCCAAGAGACCCAGTACTTC.